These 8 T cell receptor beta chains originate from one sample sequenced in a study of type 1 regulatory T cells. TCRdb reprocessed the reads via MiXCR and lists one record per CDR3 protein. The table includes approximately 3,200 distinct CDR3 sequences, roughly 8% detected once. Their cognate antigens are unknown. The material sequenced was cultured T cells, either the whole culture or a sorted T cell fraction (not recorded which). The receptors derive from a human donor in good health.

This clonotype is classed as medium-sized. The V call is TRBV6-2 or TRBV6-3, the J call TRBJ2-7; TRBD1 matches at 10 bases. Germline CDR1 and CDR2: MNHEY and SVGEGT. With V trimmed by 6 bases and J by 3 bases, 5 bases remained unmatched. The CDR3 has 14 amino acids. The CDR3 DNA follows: TGTGCCAGCAGAGGGACAGGGGCTCTCTACGAGCAGTACTTC. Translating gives CASRGTGALYEQYF.

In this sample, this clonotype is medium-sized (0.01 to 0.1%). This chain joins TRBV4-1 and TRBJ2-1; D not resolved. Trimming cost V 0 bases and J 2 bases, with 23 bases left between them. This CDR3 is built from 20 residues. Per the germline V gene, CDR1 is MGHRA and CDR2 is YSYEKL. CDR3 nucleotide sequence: TGCGCCAGCAGCCAAGAAGGGAAGCCGAACCCGCGAGGAGCCTACAATGAGCAGTTCTTC. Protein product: CASSQEGKPNPRGAYNEQFF.

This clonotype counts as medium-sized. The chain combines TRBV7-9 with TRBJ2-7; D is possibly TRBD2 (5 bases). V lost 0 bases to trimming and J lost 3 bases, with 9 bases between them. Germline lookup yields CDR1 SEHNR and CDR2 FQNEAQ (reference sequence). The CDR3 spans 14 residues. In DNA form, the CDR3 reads TGTGCCAGCAGCTTAGCGGGGAGAAACTACGAGCAGTACTTC. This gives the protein CASSLAGRNYEQYF.

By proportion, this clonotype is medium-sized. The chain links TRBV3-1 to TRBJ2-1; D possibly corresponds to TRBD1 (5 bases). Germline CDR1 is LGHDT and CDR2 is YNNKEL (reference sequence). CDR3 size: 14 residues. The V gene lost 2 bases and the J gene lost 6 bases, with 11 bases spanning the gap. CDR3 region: CASSQQGLGNEQFF. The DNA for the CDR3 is TGTGCCAGCAGCCAACAGGGTCTCGGCAATGAGCAGTTCTTC.

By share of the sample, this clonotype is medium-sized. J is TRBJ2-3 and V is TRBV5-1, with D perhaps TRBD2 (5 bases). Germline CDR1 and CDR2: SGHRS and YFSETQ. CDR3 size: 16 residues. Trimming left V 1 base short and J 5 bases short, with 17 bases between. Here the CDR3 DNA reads TGCGCCAGCAGCTTGACGACTGGGGAGATTGGAGATACGCAGTATTTT. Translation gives CASSLTTGEIGDTQYF.

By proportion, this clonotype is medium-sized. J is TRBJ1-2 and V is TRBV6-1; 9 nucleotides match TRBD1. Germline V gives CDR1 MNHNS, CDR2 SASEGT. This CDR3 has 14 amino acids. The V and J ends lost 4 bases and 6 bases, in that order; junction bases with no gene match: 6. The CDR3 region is CASSGGTGKDGYTF. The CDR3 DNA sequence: TGTGCCAGCAGTGGGGGGACAGGGAAGGATGGCTACACCTTC.

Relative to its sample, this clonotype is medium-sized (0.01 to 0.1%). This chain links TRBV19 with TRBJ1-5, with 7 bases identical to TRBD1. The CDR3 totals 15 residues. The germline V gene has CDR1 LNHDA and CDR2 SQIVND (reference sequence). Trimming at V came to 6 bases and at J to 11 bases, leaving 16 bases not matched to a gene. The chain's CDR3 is CASRHRDRPLLAQHF. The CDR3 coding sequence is TGTGCCAGTAGGCATAGGGACAGACCCCTGTTAGCCCAGCATTTT.

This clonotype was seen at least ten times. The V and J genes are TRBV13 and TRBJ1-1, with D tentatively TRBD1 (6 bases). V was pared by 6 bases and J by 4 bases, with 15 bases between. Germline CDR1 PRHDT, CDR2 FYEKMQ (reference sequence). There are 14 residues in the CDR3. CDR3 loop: CASRRQVEATEAFF. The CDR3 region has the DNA TGTGCCAGCAGAAGACAGGTTGAGGCCACTGAAGCTTTCTTT.